Detailed here is one T cell receptor (beta chain). It lacks a known antigen. Base qualities were left out, and no much larger clone turns up one base away. The sample originates from a study of blood T cell repertoires in COVID-19 (dated by TCRdb to between 2020 and 2021). Broadly, across the study: The collaborator samples originated in the United States, Italy and Spain and spanned the acute and convalescent phases of COVID-19. The material from the prospective study consisted of cDNA or gDNA derived from T cells, B-cell-depleted T cells, or PBMCs. Subjects who had been exposed to COVID-19, were actively infected with it, or had recovered from it provided the deeply sampled blood TCRbeta repertoires that made up the dataset. The repertoires were released in a freely available public database meant as a resource for research on the immune response to SARS-CoV-2. The samples were drawn from the first 160 participants of the ongoing ImmuneRACE study and from 1,254 subjects provided by 6 global collaborators. Sample metadata almost always included a de-identified subject ID, COVID-19 status, age in years and sex. HLA class I and class II types, where available, came from metadata supplied by the sample provider rather than from assay-based typing. What the research found in general, with its limitations: The amount of clinical and demographic metadata varied by source and participant and was provided uncurated.

TCRbeta CDR3 regions were amplified from genomic DNA by means of the immunoSEQ Assay, a bias-controlled multiplex PCR. The authors' analysis ran thus. Nucleated cell counts per sample were estimated from amplification of reference gene primers within the assay. To quantify the absolute abundance of each unique TCRbeta CDR3 rearrangement, sequence reads were collapsed and filtered. Productive Simpson clonality was computed per sample as the square root of Simpson's diversity index over productive rearrangements. In its TCRdb copy, this immuneACCESS table keeps in-frame sequences only and misses some clones. Where compared with another copy, unresolved V genes explain less than half of these, and the others have no known cause. D and trimming were read from the DNA, whereas the V and J calls and clone size are those reported in that table. This sample comprises hundreds of thousands of clones, 75% to 85% of them detected only once. The leading ten clones occupy about 5.1% of the sample.

CDR1 SNHLY and CDR2 FYNNEI were looked up in the germline V gene. Relative to germline, V is 5 bases shorter and J is 1 base shorter, with 9 bases between their ends. The CDR3 starts with the cysteine, ends with the phenylalanine, and has 14 residues. The only DNA kept is the CDR3, 42 bases in frame from the first base. Whole blood was collected in K2EDTA tubes by collaborating institutions according to the institutions' own protocols. For TCRbeta analysis, collaborator samples were shipped as frozen whole blood, as isolated PBMCs, or as DNA extracted from either sample type. This clonotype was obtained from a man aged 45-65 years with active or convalescent COVID-19. In this chain, TRBV2 is recombined with TRBJ1-5, with the identity of the D gene unclear. The material sequenced was peripheral blood. The CDR3 protein sequence reads: CASSTAASNQPQHF. The nucleotides are TGTGCCAGCAGTACGGCGGCCAGCAATCAGCCCCAGCATTTT.